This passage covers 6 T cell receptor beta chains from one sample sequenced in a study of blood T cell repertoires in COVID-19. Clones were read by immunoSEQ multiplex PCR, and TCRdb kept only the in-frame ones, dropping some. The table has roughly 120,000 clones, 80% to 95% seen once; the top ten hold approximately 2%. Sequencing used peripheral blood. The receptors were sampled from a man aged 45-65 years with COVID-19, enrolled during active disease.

As DNA, the CDR3 is TGTGCCAGCAGCTTAAGAGGGACAGGGGAGACCTACGAGCAGTACGTC. This encodes CASSLRGTGETYEQYV. The chain has TRBV11-2 and TRBJ2-7, with 10 nucleotides matching TRBD1. The germline V gene has CDR1 SGHAT and CDR2 FQNNGV. The CDR3 covers 16 residues. V shed 2 bases, J shed 2 bases, and the junction held 6 bases outside the gene matches.

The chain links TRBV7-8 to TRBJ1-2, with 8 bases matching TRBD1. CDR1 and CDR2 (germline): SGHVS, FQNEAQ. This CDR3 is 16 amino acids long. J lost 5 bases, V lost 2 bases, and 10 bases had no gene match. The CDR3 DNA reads TGTGCCAGCAGCTTAAGCACGGGACAGGCAACTTATGGCTACACCTTC. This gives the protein CASSLSTGQATYGYTF.

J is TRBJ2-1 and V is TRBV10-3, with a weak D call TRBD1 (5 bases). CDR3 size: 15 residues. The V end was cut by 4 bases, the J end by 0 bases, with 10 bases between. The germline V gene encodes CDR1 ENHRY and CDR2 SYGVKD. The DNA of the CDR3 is TGTGCCATCAGTGGGGGCACCAGCTCCTACAATGAGCAGTTCTTC. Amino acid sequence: CAISGGTSSYNEQFF.

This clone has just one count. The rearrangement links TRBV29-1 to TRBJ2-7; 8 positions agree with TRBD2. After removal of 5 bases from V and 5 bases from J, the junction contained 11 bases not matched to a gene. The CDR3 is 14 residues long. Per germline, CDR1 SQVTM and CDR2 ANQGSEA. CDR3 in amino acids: CSVTPGGDWHEQYF. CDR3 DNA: TGCAGCGTTACTCCGGGAGGGGATTGGCACGAGCAGTACTTC.

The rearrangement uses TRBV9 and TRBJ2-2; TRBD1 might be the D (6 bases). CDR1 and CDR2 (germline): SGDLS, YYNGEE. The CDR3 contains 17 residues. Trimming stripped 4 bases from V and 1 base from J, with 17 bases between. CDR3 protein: CASSSHRASGNTGELFF. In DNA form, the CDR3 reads TGTGCCAGCAGCTCTCACAGGGCGTCGGGGAACACCGGGGAGCTGTTTTTT.

Here the CDR3 DNA reads TGTGCCAGTAGTCCCGGGACAGGGTTGGCCTACGAGCAGTACTTC. Encoded protein: CASSPGTGLAYEQYF. The chain carries TRBV19 and TRBJ2-7; 9 bases are shared with TRBD1. Germline lookup yields CDR1 LNHDA and CDR2 SQIVND (reference sequence). This CDR3 contains 15 residues. Trimming cost V 5 bases and J 2 bases; bases outside gene matches: 7.